The 2 T cell receptor beta chains given below trace back to one sample, sequenced in a study of T-cell reconstitution after alpha-beta-depleted transplantation in children. Construction of the TCRbeta library involved unique molecular identifiers. TCRdb reprocessed the PCR reads via MiXCR and lists one record per CDR3 protein. The sample includes 250,000 to 350,000 distinct CDR3 sequences, 9.9% of them seen just once. The sample here was PBMCs from the stem cell graft donor, taken from the stem cell graft. These receptor sequences come from a human donor who donated a stem cell graft to a child with SCID.

This chain links TRBV7-9 with TRBJ2-1; D gene unclear. The ends were cut back, 2 bases at V and 7 bases at J, with 9 bases in the middle. Per germline, CDR1 SEHNR and CDR2 FQNEAQ (reference sequence). There are 13 residues in the CDR3. The CDR3: CASSLTSANEQFF. CDR3 DNA: TGTGCCAGCAGCTTAACGTCTGCGAATGAGCAGTTCTTC.

J is TRBJ2-7 and V is TRBV23-1; D gene unclear. TRBV23-1 is an ORF for which the function is uncertain. This CDR3 has 14 amino acids. V shed 2 bases and J shed 2 bases, with 10 bases lying between them. This CDR3 reads CASSQDIGAYEQYF. DNA of the CDR3: TGCGCCAGCAGTCAAGATATCGGAGCCTACGAGCAGTACTTC.